These T cell receptor beta chains were read from a single sample in a study of cytomegalovirus exposure and HLA in healthy donors. Here immunoSEQ multiplex PCR was the method, and the copy in TCRdb shows in-frame clones only, minus some. The repertoire includes roughly 150,000 clones, roughly 85% of them detected once, and 1% sits in the top ten. The sequenced sample consisted of PBMCs. All receptors derive from a boy aged 2-9 years in good health and CMV-seronegative. Both conserved end residues are part of each CDR3. D genes are given only for firm matches. Clone size is given for some rows only: seen once, a few or many times, or a class if the clone is expanded.

clone_size	d_call	v_call	j_call	cdr3_nt	cdr3_aa
-	-	TRBV5-4	TRBJ1-5	TGTGCCAGCAGCTTGGAGGTGTCGGGGCCCCAGCATTTT	CASSLEVSGPQHF
-	-	TRBV6-5	TRBJ1-4	TGTGCCAGCAGTCAACCCAGTGAACTGTTTTTT	CASSQPSELFF
-	-	TRBV2	TRBJ2-2	TGCGCCAGCAGCGCACCGCTGGAGGGGGGAGGGACCGGGGAGCTGTTTTTT	CASSAPLEGGGTGELFF
-	TRBD1	TRBV7-8	TRBJ1-1	TGTGCCAGCAGCTTCGCCGGGACAGGGTCCAACACTGAAGCTTTCTTT	CASSFAGTGSNTEAFF
-	TRBD1	TRBV19	TRBJ2-1	TGTGCCAGTAGTATAACGGCAGGGGGCTCCTACAATGAGCAGTTCTTC	CASSITAGGSYNEQFF
-	-	TRBV5-1	TRBJ1-1	TGCGCCAGCAGCCCGGCAGGGAACACTGAAGCTTTCTTT	CASSPAGNTEAFF
-	-	TRBV27	TRBJ1-1	TGTGCCAGCAGTTTATTTCAGGGCACTGAAGCTTTCTTT	CASSLFQGTEAFF
few	-	TRBV7-2	TRBJ1-6	TGTGCCAGCAGCCTCAACGGCGGGTATAATTCACCCCTCCACTTT	CASSLNGGYNSPLHF
-	TRBD1	TRBV18	TRBJ2-5	TGTGCCAGCTCAACCAACAGGGGGCCAGAGACCCAGTACTTC	CASSTNRGPETQYF
-	TRBD1	TRBV19	TRBJ1-1	TGTGCCAGTACTAGAACAGGGGGCACTGAAGCTTTCTTT	CASTRTGGTEAFF
-	-	TRBV19	TRBJ1-1	TGTGCCAGTAGTATAGATGGTACAGCCACTGAAGCTTTCTTT	CASSIDGTATEAFF
-	TRBD1	TRBV11-3	TRBJ2-1	TGTGCCAGCAGCTTAGCACAGGGGGCTTGGGACAATGAGCAGTTCTTC	CASSLAQGAWDNEQFF
few	TRBD1	TRBV29-1	TRBJ1-3	TGCAGCGCCAGGACAGGGATGGTGTCTGGAAACACCATATATTTT	CSARTGMVSGNTIYF
-	-	TRBV5-6	TRBJ1-1	TGTGCCAGCAGACGGGTTGGGTTCACTGAAGCTTTCTTT	CASRRVGFTEAFF
-	TRBD1	TRBV5-1	TRBJ1-1	TGCGCCAGCAGCGTACAGGGGGGAGGACCCACTGAAGCTTTCTTT	CASSVQGGGPTEAFF
-	TRBD1	TRBV2	TRBJ1-2	TGTGCCAGCAGTCTGGACAGGGGAAATGGCTACACCTTC	CASSLDRGNGYTF
-	-	TRBV28	TRBJ2-1	TGTGCCAGCAAAGACCCAGGGGGAGGTGGATGGAATGAGCAGTTCTTC	CASKDPGGGGWNEQFF
-	TRBD2	TRBV11-2	TRBJ2-1	TGTGCCAGCAGCCCCGAGCGGTCGGTAGCGGGAGGGCAGTTCTTC	CASSPERSVAGGQFF
-	-	TRBV28	TRBJ1-1	TGTGCCAGCACCCCGGGACTCTCGAACACTGAAGCTTTCTTT	CASTPGLSNTEAFF
-	-	TRBV19	TRBJ1-4	TGTGCCAGTAGTATACGGGCAGGGGTTTCAGAAAAACTGTTTTTT	CASSIRAGVSEKLFF
-	-	TRBV14	TRBJ2-4	TGTGCCAGCAGCCAAGAAAACAGCCTAGCAAGAAACATTCAGTACTTC	CASSQENSLARNIQYF
-	-	TRBV2	TRBJ1-2	TGTGCCAGCAGTGCTGCCCTTTTGACAGGATACACCTTC	CASSAALLTGYTF
-	-	TRBV30	TRBJ2-4	TGTGCCTGGAGTGCGACCTACGGGAACATTCAGTACTTC	CAWSATYGNIQYF
-	-	TRBV18	TRBJ2-7	TGTGCCAGCTCACCCGACTTAACCATGGAGAATTGGTACGAGCAGTACTTC	CASSPDLTMENWYEQYF
-	-	TRBV5-6	TRBJ2-1	TGTGCCAGCAGCCCCGTTCCCAGGGGATCTGGCAATGAGCAGTTCTTC	CASSPVPRGSGNEQFF
-	TRBD2	TRBV7-9	TRBJ2-3	TGTGCCAGCAGCTCCCATAGCGGGCTGGGGGATACGCAGTATTTT	CASSSHSGLGDTQYF
-	TRBD2	TRBV14	TRBJ2-5	TGTGCCAGCAGCCAAGGACGACTAGCGGGTATCCAAGAGACCCAGTACTTC	CASSQGRLAGIQETQYF
once	TRBD1	TRBV6-6	TRBJ1-4	TGTGCCAGCAGCTGGGACAGGGGGAATGAAAAACTGTTTTTT	CASSWDRGNEKLFF
few	-	TRBV7-2	TRBJ2-3	TGTGCCAGCAGCTTAGCGATGGTTACAGGGCGTACTAATAGCACAGATACGCAGTATTTT	CASSLAMVTGRTNSTDTQYF
once	-	TRBV28	TRBJ2-4	TGTGCCAGCAGTTTGGGTCCCTCTACAGGGTGGGAGTTCGGAAACATTCAGTACTTC	CASSLGPSTGWEFGNIQYF
-	-	TRBV19	TRBJ2-3	TGTGCCACTCGGCGAGGGGGTTACGATACGCAGTATTTT	CATRRGGYDTQYF
few	-	TRBV28	TRBJ2-3	TGTGCCAGCAGCACAAGTATTACAGATACGCAGTATTTT	CASSTSITDTQYF
few	-	TRBV5-4	TRBJ2-1	TGTGCCAGCAGCACCTACAGGGATCCCTACAATGAGCAGTTCTTC	CASSTYRDPYNEQFF
-	-	TRBV4-2	TRBJ2-2	TGTGCCAGCAGCCAAGTCCCGGAGACCGGGGAGCTGTTTTTT	CASSQVPETGELFF